The rows below give T cell receptor beta chains drawn from one sample of a study of human T cells and chemical hapten exposure. Each CDR3 protein gets one entry after TCRdb re-called the RACE reads with MiXCR. The data show around 160,000 distinct CDR3 sequences, with about 14% seen just once and about 1.7% held by the top ten. The starting material was whole blood, obtained in connection with sensitization to the hapten diphenylcyclopropenone (DPC). The receptors were gathered from a woman aged 30 to 39 with alopecia areata. Some clones in this sample may be carry-over from other donors' samples. Each CDR3 is given with its conserved first and last residue. The D gene is left open where the match is weak. Rows give clone size only sometimes, using once, few, many, or a class for an expanded clone.

.,TRBV20-1,TRBD1,TRBJ1-1,TGCAGTGCTAGAGATGTTGACAGGGGGCGAACTGAAGCTTTCTTT,CSARDVDRGRTEAFF
.,TRBV18,.,TRBJ2-3,TGTGCCAGCTCACCACTCTCTGGATTGGCAGATACGCAGTATTTT,CASSPLSGLADTQYF
.,TRBV6-6,TRBD1,TRBJ2-1,TGTGCCAGCAGTACTCGGACAGGGGGTTCCTACAATGAGCAGTTCTTC,CASSTRTGGSYNEQFF
few,TRBV7-6,.,TRBJ1-1,TGTGCCAGCAGCTTAGCGAAAGACACTGAAGCTTTCTTT,CASSLAKDTEAFF
.,TRBV12-3/TRBV12-4,.,TRBJ2-3,TGTGCCAGCAGTTTAGCGGACACAGATACGCAGTATTTT,CASSLADTDTQYF
.,TRBV5-1,.,TRBJ1-1,TGCGCCAGCAGCTTGTTGGGGCCAGGAGGTTCGAACACTGAAGCTTTCTTT,CASSLLGPGGSNTEAFF
.,TRBV5-4,.,TRBJ2-1,TGTGCCAGCAGCCTCCCAGGCAATGAGCAGTTCTTC,CASSLPGNEQFF
.,TRBV12-3/TRBV12-4,TRBD1,TRBJ1-1,TGTGCCAGCAGATACACAGACAGGGACACTGAAGCTTTCTTT,CASRYTDRDTEAFF
many,TRBV5-1,.,TRBJ2-6,TGCGCCAGCAGCTTACAGGGTCTACCCGGGGCCAACGTCCTGACTTTC,CASSLQGLPGANVLTF
.,TRBV7-9,.,TRBJ2-1,TGTGCCAGCAAAGGGACAAGCTCCTACAATGAGCAGATCTTC,CASKGTSSYNEQIF
few,TRBV12-3/TRBV12-4,TRBD1,TRBJ2-7,TGTGCCAGCAGTTTTGGACAGGGCGGTGGGCAGTACTTC,CASSFGQGGGQYF
few,TRBV3-1,TRBD1,TRBJ2-7,TGTGCCAGCAGCCAAGACCCCGGGACAGGGCGTTACGAGCAGTACTTC,CASSQDPGTGRYEQYF
.,TRBV11-2,.,TRBJ1-1,TGTGCCAGTGTTAACTATCAGGGCGGGAGGACTGAAGCTTTCTTT,CASVNYQGGRTEAFF
.,TRBV18,.,TRBJ1-5,TGTGCCAGCTCACCAGTAGCGGAAGAGCCCCAGCATTTT,CASSPVAEEPQHF
few,TRBV2,TRBD1,TRBJ2-7,TGTGCCAGCACCGGGACAGGACGCTGGGAGCAGTACTTC,CASTGTGRWEQYF
.,TRBV20-1,.,TRBJ2-7,TGCAGAGGCAAGGCCGACTACGAGCAGTACTTC,CRGKADYEQYF
few,TRBV12-3/TRBV12-4,.,TRBJ1-6,TGTGCCAGCAGTTTAGGTTTGCATTCACCCCTCCACTTT,CASSLGLHSPLHF
many,TRBV28,.,TRBJ1-5,TGTGCCAGCAGCTCGGGCTGGGGTCAGCCCCAGCATTTT,CASSSGWGQPQHF
many,TRBV28,.,TRBJ1-5,TGTGCCAGCAGTTTAGGGGGAGATAAGCAGCCCCAGCATTTT,CASSLGGDKQPQHF
many,TRBV29-1,TRBD2,TRBJ2-1,TGCAGCGGGGGACTAGCGCCCAATGAGCAGTTCTTC,CSGGLAPNEQFF
.,TRBV12-3/TRBV12-4,.,TRBJ2-1,TGTGCCAGCAGACCGGCCGGGACGGCGCGTTGGGAGCAGTTCTTC,CASRPAGTARWEQFF
.,TRBV18,.,TRBJ1-2,TGTGCCAGCTCACCAAAAGCGAATTCGGGCTACACCTTC,CASSPKANSGYTF
.,TRBV29-1,.,TRBJ1-2,TGCAGCGTTGATCTGGCCAGCAACTATGGCTACACCTTC,CSVDLASNYGYTF
many,TRBV3-1,TRBD1,TRBJ1-3,TGTGCCAGCAGACCGGACAGGGCCTCTGGAAACACCATATATTTT,CASRPDRASGNTIYF
.,TRBV29-1,.,TRBJ1-2,TGCAGCGTTTTTGGACCTTTGGACTATGGCTACACCTTC,CSVFGPLDYGYTF
few,TRBV11-2,.,TRBJ1-1,TGTGCCAGCAGCTTAGAGGGCCTCTGGGGCACTGAAGCTTTCTTT,CASSLEGLWGTEAFF
.,TRBV9,TRBD1,TRBJ1-1,TGTGCCAGCAGCGCGGGTGACAGGGAAGGGACTGAAGCTTTCTTT,CASSAGDREGTEAFF
.,TRBV7-9,.,TRBJ1-6,TGTGCCAGCAGCTTGGGGGACCCCCGAAAGAATTCACCCCTCCACTTT,CASSLGDPRKNSPLHF
few,TRBV30,.,TRBJ1-4,TGTGCCACGAAGCTATGGCCGGGGGCCACTAATGAAAAACTGTTTTTT,CATKLWPGATNEKLFF
.,TRBV9,.,TRBJ2-1,TGTGCCAGCAGCGTAGAAGGGTACGGCGAGCAGTTCTTC,CASSVEGYGEQFF
.,TRBV19,TRBD1,TRBJ2-7,TGTGCCAGTAGTATTGATGACAGGGTGGGATACGAGCAGTACTTC,CASSIDDRVGYEQYF
.,TRBV6-1,TRBD2,TRBJ2-7,TGTGCCACAAGACAAGCGGGAGCTCTCTTCTACGAGCAGTACTTC,CATRQAGALFYEQYF
many,TRBV6-2/TRBV6-3,.,TRBJ1-5,TGTGCCAGCAGCAGAGATCCGGTCGAGCCCCAGCATTTT,CASSRDPVEPQHF
.,TRBV30,.,TRBJ2-5,TGTGCCTGGGGACGGTTCCAAGAGACCCAGTACTTC,CAWGRFQETQYF
many,TRBV27,.,TRBJ1-3,TGTGCCAGCAGTTTATCAGGGCTGGGAAACACCATATATTTT,CASSLSGLGNTIYF
many,TRBV29-1,.,TRBJ2-7,TGCAGCGTTACCGGGGGCCGCGTTCCCTACGAGCAGTACTTC,CSVTGGRVPYEQYF
few,TRBV4-2,TRBD2,TRBJ2-5,TGTGCCAGCAGCTATGGACTAGCGGGGGCCCAAGAGACCCAGTACTTC,CASSYGLAGAQETQYF
few,TRBV28,.,TRBJ1-2,TGTGCCAGCAGTCTAACCCTTCCGAGGGGCCAAGCTAACTATGGCTACACCTTC,CASSLTLPRGQANYGYTF
many,TRBV25-1,.,TRBJ1-5,TGTGCCAGCAGTGAATCGAAGGGCAATCAGCCCCAGCATTTT,CASSESKGNQPQHF
.,TRBV7-3,TRBD2,TRBJ2-3,TGTGCCAGCAGCTTAATGCCGAGAGGCGCGGGAGAAAATACGCAGTATTTT,CASSLMPRGAGENTQYF
few,TRBV5-1,TRBD2,TRBJ2-3,TGCGCCAGCAGCCCTAGCGGGACATACACAGATACGCAGTATTTT,CASSPSGTYTDTQYF
.,TRBV20-1,.,TRBJ1-6,TGCAGTGCTACAGAAATTACAGGGAATTCACCCCTCCACTTT,CSATEITGNSPLHF
.,TRBV30,TRBD1,TRBJ1-2,TGTGCCAGCGGACAGGGGGCTCGATATGGCTACACCTTC,CASGQGARYGYTF